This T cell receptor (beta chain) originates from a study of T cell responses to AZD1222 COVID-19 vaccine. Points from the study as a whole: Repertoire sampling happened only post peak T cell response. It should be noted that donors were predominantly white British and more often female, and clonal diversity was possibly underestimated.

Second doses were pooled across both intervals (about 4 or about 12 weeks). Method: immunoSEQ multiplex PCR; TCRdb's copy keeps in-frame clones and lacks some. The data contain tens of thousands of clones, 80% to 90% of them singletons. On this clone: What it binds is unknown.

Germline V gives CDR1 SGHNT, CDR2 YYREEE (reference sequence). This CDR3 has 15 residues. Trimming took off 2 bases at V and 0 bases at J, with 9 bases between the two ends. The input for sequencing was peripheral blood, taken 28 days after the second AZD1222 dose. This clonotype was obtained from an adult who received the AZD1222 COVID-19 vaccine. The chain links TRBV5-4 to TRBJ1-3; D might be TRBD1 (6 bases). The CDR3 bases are TGTGCCAGCAGCTTAGGACAGAACTCTGGAAACACCATATATTTT. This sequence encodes CASSLGQNSGNTIYF.